These 4 T cell receptor beta chains originate from one sample sequenced in a study of tumor-infiltrating lymphocytes in primary liver carcinoma (dated 2017 in TCRdb). The run used an Illumina HiSeq 2500. Starting from approximately 500 ng total RNA, TCRbeta-specific cDNA was produced by reverse transcription with a constant-region primer and ProtoScript II reverse transcriptase. TCRbeta libraries were built with three nested multiplex PCR rounds, a slightly modified ARM-PCR procedure. The first two PCR rounds used multiplex TRBV1-TRBV30 forward primers with a Cbeta reverse primer, each for about 9 cycles. The public reads were reprocessed in TCRdb via fastp at Q25 and MiXCR, keeping in-frame beta chains. Rows merge per CDR3 protein into single entries with the most common DNA and genes. Within this sample are 300,000 to 400,000 distinct CDR3 sequences, with less than 65% of them counted one time only. Together, the top ten hold about 6.3% of the sample.

Blood RNA was extracted from unsorted whole blood with TRIzol reagent; germline DNA came from the DNeasy Blood & Tissue kit. Material: peripheral blood. These receptors all stem from a man aged 40-49 years with primary liver carcinoma and hepatitis B virus infection.

For this clonotype: The conserved final phenylalanine or tryptophan is absent from the CDR3, which likely points to a read error. For the CDR3, the DNA is TGTGCCATCAGTGAACTTTGGGATCCGGGGGGGAACACTGAAGCTTTCTTA. Translation gives CAISELWDPGGNTEAFL. This chain uses TRBV10-3 with TRBJ1-1, with D possibly matching TRBD1 (5 bases). V was cut by 3 bases and J by 1 base, with 18 bases left in between. CDR1 is ENHRY and CDR2 is SYGVKD in the germline V gene. The CDR3 totals 17 residues.

This clonotype occurred a few times. A much larger clone is a single base away; this may be a read error. The V call is TRBV4-1, the J call TRBJ1-1; 8 bases map to TRBD1. The CDR3 covers 16 residues. Germline loops: CDR1 MGHRA, CDR2 YSYEKL. The chain's CDR3 is CASNQDVQGAPTEAFF. In DNA, the CDR3 is TGCGCCAGCAACCAAGATGTGCAGGGGGCGCCCACTGAAGCTTTCTTT.

On this clonotype itself: A much larger clone lies a single base off, so this may be a read error. This chain connects TRBV6-5 to TRBJ1-5, with D tentatively TRBD1 (5 bases). CDR1 is MNHEY and CDR2 is SVGAGI in the germline V gene. With 6 bases removed from V and 7 bases from J, the gap between germline ends came to 16 bases. The CDR3 sequence is 14 residues long. The CDR3 nucleotides are TGTGCCAGCAGCCTGACACAGGCGAGGCAGCCCCAGCATTTT. Encoded protein: CASSLTQARQPQHF.

This clonotype was counted a single time. A much larger clone sits a single nucleotide away, making a read error possible. The chain is built from TRBV5-4 and TRBJ2-5, with TRBD2 as a possible D gene (5 bases). The CDR3 has 13 residues. CDR1 SGHNT and CDR2 YYREEE come from the germline V gene (reference sequence). Here the CDR3 reads CARSLERQETQYF. The CDR3 nucleotides are TGTGCCCGCAGCCTCGAGCGGCAAGAGACCCAGTACTTC.